Described below is a single TCR beta chain sequence and its context. The antigen remains undetermined. At the Johns Hopkins FTIC core, DNA taken from cultured CD4+ T cells was sequenced by way of the Oncomine TCR Beta short-read assay. TCRdb ran MiXCR on the PCR reads and lists one entry per CDR3 protein. In the table there are around 13,000 distinct CDR3 sequences, around 76% of which are singletons. Treatment here: approximately nine-day PBMC culture with coronavirus spike peptide pools or control peptides (ViraFEST assay). Each well received some 2.2 million PBMCs, cultured with approximately 10 IU/ml IL-2 and 9 to 10 ug/ml peptide pools. The V end lost 10 bases, the J end lost 1 base, and 13 bases lay between the germline ends. Germline V CDR1 and CDR2: ENHRY, SYGVKD. This CDR3 has 13 residues. The sample comes from a study of vaccination and CD4 T cells after COVID-19.

The clonotype was recovered from a human donor who had recovered from COVID-19. Material: CD4+ T cells from blood, cultured in vitro. The rearrangement uses TRBV10-3 and TRBJ1-1; D is perhaps TRBD1 (6 bases). The CDR3 DNA reads as TGTGCCAACCGAAGGGGGGAGAACACTGAAGCTTTCTTT. Translating gives CANRRGENTEAFF.